This TCR beta chain was recovered during a study of blood T cell repertoires in COVID-19. Study information: From the United States, Italy and Spain came samples of acute and convalescent COVID-19. T cells, B-cell-depleted T cells, or PBMCs provided the cDNA or gDNA that served as material.

The method was immunoSEQ multiplex PCR; TCRdb's version includes in-frame clones alone and lacks a portion of them. This table has 260,000 or so clones, around 90% appearing once. There are 15 residues in the CDR3. Germline V gene data show CDR1 as LGHNA and CDR2 as YSLEER. V shed 1 base and J 4 bases; nucleotides not matched to a gene: 7. Sequenced material: peripheral blood. The origin of this receptor is a human donor in a cohort sampled during active COVID-19. The chain is built from TRBV4-3 and TRBJ2-7; TRBD2 matches 7 bases. The CDR3 nucleotides are TGCGCCAGCAGCCAAGGACGGGGGGTGCAATACGAGCAGTACTTC. Protein: CASSQGRGVQYEQYF.